This entry features one T cell receptor (beta chain) sequence. These data belong to a study of blood T cell repertoires in COVID-19. Turning to the study itself: Collection of acute and convalescent COVID-19 samples took place in the United States, Italy and Spain. T cells, B-cell-depleted T cells, or PBMCs supplied cDNA or gDNA.

The CDR3 runs 14 residues. Germline values: CDR1 ENHRY, CDR2 SYGVKD. Germline trimming cut 6 bases from V and 6 bases from J; bases unmatched to any gene: 5. This table comes from immunoSEQ multiplex PCR, and its TCRdb copy is limited to in-frame clones, with some not included. The sample shows 150,000 to 160,000 clones, approximately 78% of them seen only once. The chain employs TRBV10-3 and TRBJ1-5; TRBD1 aligns across 10 bases. The receptor comes from a man aged 80 or over with acute or convalescent COVID-19. The sequenced material came from peripheral blood. As DNA, the CDR3 is TGTGCCATCAGGGATGGACAGGGGGGTCAGCCCCAGCATTTT. This translates into CAIRDGQGGQPQHF.